In this sample, the clone carrying this T cell receptor beta chain turned up a few times. Its specificity is unknown. Treatment: approximately 9-day PBMC culture with coronavirus spike peptide pools or control peptides (ViraFEST assay). This sample is part of a study of vaccination and CD4 T cells after COVID-19. In the study overall: Median time from COVID diagnosis to post-COVID sampling was 101 days (35 to 161).

The CDR3 runs to 15 residues. CDR1 and CDR2 from the germline V gene are SGHRS and YFSETQ. Trimming left V 0 bases short and J 4 bases short, with 11 bases between. Notes on the study in general: Convalescent patients displayed spike mono-reactivity in 304 of 307 vaccine-specific clones.

Sequenced with the Oncomine TCR Beta short-read assay was DNA taken from cultured CD4+ T cells. In TCRdb, the PCR reads were re-called with MiXCR into one record per CDR3 protein. This sample yields over 8,500 distinct CDR3 sequences, of which 55% to 80% are seen a single time; 9% belongs to the top ten. The chain has TRBV5-1 and TRBJ1-5; possible D gene TRBD1, 5 bases. This receptor was identified in a human donor who had recovered from COVID-19. Sample: CD4+ T cells from blood, cultured in vitro, taken before SARS-CoV-2 vaccination. The CDR3 nucleotides read TGCGCCAGCAGCTTGGATGGCCAGGGAAATCAGCCCCAGCATTTT. Translation: CASSLDGQGNQPQHF.